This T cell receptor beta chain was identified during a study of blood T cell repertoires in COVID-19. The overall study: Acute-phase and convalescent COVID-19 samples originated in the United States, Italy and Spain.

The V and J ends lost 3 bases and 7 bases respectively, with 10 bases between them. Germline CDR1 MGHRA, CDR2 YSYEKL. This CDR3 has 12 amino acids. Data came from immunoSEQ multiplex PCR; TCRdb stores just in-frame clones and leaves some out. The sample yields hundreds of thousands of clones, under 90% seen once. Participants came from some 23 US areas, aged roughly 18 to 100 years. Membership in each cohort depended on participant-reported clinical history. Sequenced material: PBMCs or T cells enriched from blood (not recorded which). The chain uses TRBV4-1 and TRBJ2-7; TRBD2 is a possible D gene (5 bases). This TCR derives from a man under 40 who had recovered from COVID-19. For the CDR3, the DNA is TGCGCCAGCAGCCACACGCGCGGGGAGCAGTACTTC. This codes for CASSHTRGEQYF.